What follows are 32 T cell receptor beta chains derived from one specimen sequenced in a study of T cells in women clearing cervical HPV infection. Some clones are missing from TCRdb's copy, which holds only in-frame ones; the method was immunoSEQ multiplex PCR. The sample includes under 45,000 clones. Sequenced: blood buffy coat. The receptor set was obtained from a woman between 18 and 70 years old with a cervical HPV16 infection that either progressed to CIN3+ or cleared (not recorded which).

Considering frequency, this clone is medium-sized. The read gets to within 3 residues of the CDR3 end, and the germline J gene fills in the rest. The chain carries TRBV5-6 and TRBJ1-6; unclear D gene. V lost 4 bases, J lost 10 bases, and 15 bases lay in between. Germline values: CDR1 SGHDT, CDR2 YYEEEE. This CDR3 comprises 14 residues. The covered CDR3 bases are TGTGCCAGCAGCCGCAGAAAAACCGAATCACCC. Its protein product is CASSRRKTESP. The full-length CDR3 reads as CASSRRKTESPLHF.

In the case of this clone: The sequence runs out 3 residues before the end of the CDR3; the remainder is reconstructed from the germline J gene. The chain recombines TRBV6-2 or TRBV6-3 with TRBJ2-7, with D possibly called TRBD1 or TRBD2 (6 bases each). V lost 6 bases and J lost 2, with 17 bases in between. The CDR3 consists of 15 residues. CDR1 MNHEY and CDR2 SVGEGT come from the germline V gene. The part of the CDR3 DNA that was read is TGTGCCAGCAGCCCACAGGGCAGGGAGGCCTACGAG. Encoded protein: CASSPQGREAYE. The whole CDR3 protein reads CASSPQGREAYEQYF.

Partial CDR3 DNA: TGTGCCATCAGGGGACAGGGGGCGCGTACCACTGAA. It codes for CAIRGQGARTTE. The entire CDR3 protein reads CAIRGQGARTTEAFF. The J gene is TRBJ1-1, the V gene TRBV10-3; 12 nucleotides match TRBD1. The read comes to an end 3 residues before the CDR3 does, leaving the germline J gene to fill in the end. The CDR3 consists of 15 residues. Germline V CDR1 and CDR2: ENHRY, SYGVKD. With V trimmed by 6 bases and J by 4 bases, 6 bases remained unmatched.

Remarks on this clone: The read terminates 3 residues before the CDR3 end, so the remaining end is supplied by the germline J gene. The chain has TRBV5-1 and TRBJ2-3; tentative D call: TRBD1 (5 bases). Looked up from germline, CDR1 is SGHRS and CDR2 is YFSETQ. The CDR3 covers 14 residues. V was clipped by 0 bases and J by 6 bases, with 11 bases between them. CDR3 sequence reads: CASSLASWGDTQYF. The CDR3 bases that were read are TGCGCCAGCAGCTTGGCGAGTTGGGGCGATACG.

As for this clone: The CDR3 is cut off 3 residues early in the read; its end comes from the germline J gene. V is TRBV5-6 and J is TRBJ2-4; 9 bases are shared with TRBD1. The CDR3 sequence is 13 residues long. The V gene's germline CDR1 is SGHDT and CDR2 YYEEEE. CDR3 bases read: TGTGCCAGCAGCTTCGGACAGGGGCCTATT. Its translation is CASSFGQGPI. Given in full, the CDR3 is CASSFGQGPIQYF.

About this clone itself: Coverage ceases 3 residues before the CDR3 finishes, and the germline J gene fills in the end. The genes are TRBV2 and TRBJ2-3; 7 bases are a match to TRBD2. J gave up 3 bases and V 5 bases, and 8 bases lay outside the gene matches. Germline CDR1 SNHLY, CDR2 FYNNEI. The CDR3 covers 15 residues. CDR3 loop: CASSSWGGTTDTQYF. The sequenced CDR3 bases are TGTGCCAGCAGTTCCTGGGGGGGGACTACAGATACG.

A remark on this clone: The junction departs from the called germline gene at one end, perhaps through a read error. The read terminates 3 residues ahead of where the CDR3 ends, so the germline J gene completes it. Within the sample, other DNA sequences also encode this same CDR3. This chain connects TRBV18 to TRBJ1-3; perhaps TRBD1 as D (5 bases). The CDR3 runs to 15 residues. CDR1 KGHSH and CDR2 LQKENI come from the germline V gene. The part of the CDR3 DNA that was read is TGTGCCAGCTCACCACCGACAGCCTCTGGAAACACT. As protein: CASSPPTASGNT. The whole CDR3 is CASSPPTASGNTIYF.

Regarding this clone: The read is 3 residues too short to cover the CDR3 end, so that end is filled in from the germline J gene. The chain employs TRBV7-8 and TRBJ2-1, with 11 bases identical to TRBD1. The length of the CDR3 is 13 residues. CDR1 and CDR2 (germline): SGHVS, FQNEAQ. J lost 8 bases, V lost 3 bases, and 0 bases had no gene match. The DNA read from the CDR3 is TGTGCCAGCAGCTTGGGACAGGGGGATGAG. It is translated as CASSLGQGDE. The full CDR3 sequence reads CASSLGQGDEQFF.

About this clone itself: The read ends 3 residues shy of where the CDR3 ends; the end is completed using the germline J gene. J is TRBJ1-5 and V is TRBV20-1, with TRBD1 matching over 9 bases. From germline, CDR1 is DFQATT and CDR2 SNEGSKA (reference sequence). The CDR3 consists of 13 residues. The ends lost 7 bases at V and 6 bases at J; junction bases unmatched: 7. CDR3 in amino acids: CSVTGQGTQPQHF. CDR3 DNA (partial): TGCAGTGTCACGGGACAGGGTACTCAGCCC.

Details on this clone: Read coverage stops 3 residues before the CDR3 terminus; the germline J gene supplies the remainder. The chain has TRBV7-3 and TRBJ2-3; TRBD2 matches 14 bases. This CDR3 is 17 amino acids long. Trimming took 5 bases from V and 5 from J; bases not matched to a gene: 9. CDR1 is SGHTA and CDR2 is FQGTGA in the germline V gene. CDR3 loop: CASSPKTSGRALDTQYF. CDR3 bases read: TGTGCCAGCAGCCCAAAGACTAGCGGGAGGGCCTTAGATACG.

CDR3 DNA (partial): TGCGCCAGCAGTCAGGGACAGAACTATGGC. Translated, it gives CASSQGQNYG. The complete CDR3 sequence is CASSQGQNYGYTF. The chain carries TRBV5-1 and TRBJ1-2, with 7 bases that match TRBD1. The DNA ends 3 residues before the CDR3 does, and the rest of the CDR3 is filled in from the germline J gene. The V and J ends lost 5 bases and 2 bases, in that order; junction bases with no gene match: 3. The CDR3 is 13 amino acids. The V gene's germline CDR1 is SGHRS and CDR2 YFSETQ.

A remark on this clone: Read sequence stops 3 residues before the CDR3 end, and the germline J gene provides the missing end. J is TRBJ2-7 and V is TRBV4-2; D might be TRBD1 (5 bases). Germline CDR1 reads LGHNA; CDR2 reads YNFKEQ. This CDR3 has 14 residues. V lost 4 bases to trimming and J lost 6 bases, with 16 bases between them. CDR3 sequence reads: CASSPPGLGREQYF. CDR3 DNA (partial): TGTGCCAGCAGCCCGCCCGGTTTGGGGCGCGAG.

Of note for this clone: The read is 3 residues too short to cover the CDR3 end, so that end is filled in from the germline J gene. The chain has TRBV20-1 and TRBJ2-3; TRBD2 aligns across 11 bases. This CDR3 is built from 14 residues. From germline, CDR1 is DFQATT and CDR2 SNEGSKA (reference sequence). Germline trimming cut 3 bases from V and 4 bases from J; bases unmatched to any gene: 3. The CDR3 loop reads CSASSGGGPDTQYF. The DNA read from the CDR3 is TGCAGTGCTAGTAGCGGGGGGGGCCCAGATACG.

A remark on this clone: From the germline J gene comes the end of the CDR3, since the read stops 3 residues before it. The J gene is TRBJ1-1, the V gene TRBV19; 8 nucleotides match TRBD1. Germline assignment: CDR1 LNHDA and CDR2 SQIVND (reference sequence). This CDR3 has 12 residues. CDR3 sequence: CASSPRTGEAFF. The sequenced CDR3 bases are TGTGCCAGTAGTCCTAGGACAGGGGAA. Full variable domain (missing parts from reference TRBV19 and TRBJ1-1): DGGITQSPKYLFRKEGQNVTLSCEQNLNHDAMYWYRQDPGQGLRLIYYSQIVNDFQKGDIAEGYSVSREKKESFPLTVTSAQKNPTAFYLCASSPRTGEAFFGQGTRLTVV.

A remark on this clone: The read finishes 3 residues shy of the CDR3 end, and the germline J gene is used to complete it. V and J are TRBV19 and TRBJ2-2, with a weak D call TRBD1 (5 bases). V was clipped by 7 bases and J by 3 bases, with 12 bases between them. CDR3 length equals 14 residues. Germline V gene lookup returns CDR1 LNHDA and CDR2 SQIVND (reference sequence). The CDR3 region is CASNEQGYTGELFF. The sequenced CDR3 bases are TGTGCCAGTAATGAGCAGGGTTACACCGGGGAG.

About this clone itself: The read ends 3 residues before the CDR3 terminus; that terminus is restored from the germline J gene. The rearrangement joins TRBV18 to TRBJ2-4; D may be TRBD2 (6 bases). The germline gives CDR1 KGHSH, CDR2 LQKENI. The CDR3 extends over 13 amino acids. This chain's CDR3 is CASSPRQDYGQYF. CDR3 DNA (partial): TGTGCCAGCTCACCGCGGCAGGACTATGGT.

On this clone itself: From the germline J gene comes the end of the CDR3, since the read stops 3 residues before it. This sequence joins TRBV7-2 and TRBJ2-3; D may be TRBD1 (6 bases). The CDR3 sequence is 15 residues long. CDR1 is SGHTA and CDR2 is FQGNSA in the germline V gene. This CDR3 is CASSDTSRGRETQYF. Partial CDR3 DNA: TGTGCCAGCAGTGATACGTCCAGGGGAAGAGAGACG.

As for this clone: The CDR3 end falls 3 residues outside the read, so it is completed with the germline J gene. V is TRBV29-1 and J is TRBJ1-2; D is uncertain. There are 13 residues in the CDR3. The germline CDR1 and CDR2 sequences are SQVTM and ANQGSEA. Trimming cost V 8 bases and J 5 bases, with 18 bases left between them. The part of the CDR3 DNA that was read is TGCAGCATCGGGGTCGCCACGGGTTATGGC. The encoded protein is CSIGVATGYG. The entire CDR3 reads CSIGVATGYGYTF.

Turning to this clone: The read ends 3 residues shy of where the CDR3 ends; the end is completed using the germline J gene. The rearrangement links TRBV2 to TRBJ1-5; 8 nucleotides align to TRBD1. Germline V gene sequence: CDR1 SNHLY, CDR2 FYNNEI. CDR3 size: 15 residues. Unmatched junction bases numbered 6, after V lost 5 bases and J lost 3 bases. The sequenced CDR3 bases are TGTGCCAGCAGTTATGAGGACAGGGACAATCAGCCC. The encoded protein is CASSYEDRDNQP. The full CDR3 is CASSYEDRDNQPQHF. Full variable domain (missing parts from reference TRBV2 and TRBJ1-5): EPEVTQTPSHQVTQMGQEVILRCVPISNHLYFYWYRQILGQKVEFLVSFYNNEISEKSEIFDDQFSVERPDGSNFTLKIRSTKLEDSAMYFCASSYEDRDNQPQHFGDGTRLSIL.

As concerns this clone: Coverage ceases 3 residues before the CDR3 finishes, and the germline J gene fills in the end. The J gene is TRBJ2-3, the V gene TRBV29-1; 7 bases map to TRBD1. The CDR3 totals 14 residues. Germline-derived CDR1 and CDR2 are SQVTM and ANQGSEA. J lost 3 bases, V lost 7 bases, and 10 bases had no gene match. The CDR3 DNA, read in part, is TGCAGCGCAAACTCGGGACAGATAACAGATACG. Residues: CSANSGQITDT. The CDR3, in full, reads CSANSGQITDTQYF.

With regard to this clone: The CDR3 goes on 3 residues after the read ends, and that part is filled in from the germline J gene. This chain joins TRBV5-1 and TRBJ1-2; maybe TRBD1 (6 bases). Trimming left V 0 bases short and J 2 bases short, with 8 bases between. Germline V gene data show CDR1 as SGHRS and CDR2 as YFSETQ. This CDR3 has 14 amino acids. CDR3 in amino acids: CASSLVGGNYGYTF. The covered CDR3 bases are TGCGCCAGCAGCTTGGTAGGGGGAAACTATGGC.

Comment on this clone: From the germline J gene comes the end of the CDR3, since the read stops 3 residues before it. The rearrangement uses TRBV10-1 and TRBJ2-3, with D unclear. The CDR3 loop spans 16 amino acids. Looked up from germline, CDR1 is WNHNN and CDR2 is SYGVQD (reference sequence). V lost 0 bases and J 0 bases, leaving 10 bases between the germline ends. The DNA read from the CDR3 is TGCGCCAGCAGTGAGTCAAAGGGCCTTAGCACAGATACG. This sequence encodes CASSESKGLSTDT. The whole CDR3 sequence is CASSESKGLSTDTQYF.

Comments on this clone: The CDR3 end lies 3 residues beyond the end of the read and is filled in from the germline J gene. The V call is TRBV20-1, the J call TRBJ2-5; the match to TRBD1 covers 12 bases. This CDR3 has 14 residues. Losses at the gene ends were 5 bases for V and 5 bases for J; bases not matched to a gene: 6. The germline gives CDR1 DFQATT, CDR2 SNEGSKA (reference sequence). This CDR3 reads CSAVRDRGQETQYF. The CDR3 DNA, read in part, is TGCAGTGCTGTCCGGGACAGGGGGCAGGAGACC.

Comment on this clone: The read falls 3 residues short of the CDR3 end, and the missing part is taken from the germline J gene. The chain recombines TRBV7-3 with TRBJ2-7, with 9 nucleotides matching TRBD2. From germline, CDR1 is SGHTA and CDR2 FQGTGA. V shed 1 base and J 5 bases; nucleotides not matched to a gene: 6. The CDR3 totals 15 residues. CDR3 in amino acids: CASSLRGLAFDEQYF. Partial CDR3 DNA: TGTGCCAGCAGCTTAAGGGGACTAGCTTTTGACGAG. The variable domain in full, completed from reference TRBV7-3 and TRBJ2-7, reads GAGVSQTPSNKVTEKGKYVELRCDPISGHTALYWYRQSLGQGPEFLIYFQGTGAADDSGLPNDRFFAVRPEGSVSTLKIQRTERGDSAVYLCASSLRGLAFDEQYFGPGTRLTVT.

Notes on this clone: Sequencing ends 3 residues short of the CDR3 end; the germline J gene provides the rest. This rearrangement joins TRBV20-1 to TRBJ1-5; D possibly corresponds to TRBD1 (6 bases). Germline V CDR1 and CDR2: DFQATT, SNEGSKA (reference sequence). The CDR3 is 15 residues long. Trimming left V 5 bases short and J 1 base short, with 15 bases between. The CDR3 sequence: CSAPSGGGSNQPQHF. The CDR3 DNA, read in part, is TGCAGTGCTCCATCGGGGGGCGGGAGCAATCAGCCC.

Notes on this clone: The CDR3 goes on 3 residues after the read ends, and that part is filled in from the germline J gene. The chain carries TRBV4-2 and TRBJ1-6, with a tentative D call TRBD1 (5 bases). This CDR3 contains 14 residues. Germline assignment: CDR1 LGHNA and CDR2 YNFKEQ. Trimming left V 3 bases short and J 6 bases short, with 9 bases between. The CDR3 loop reads CASSQGQSNSPLHF. CDR3 DNA, as far as it was read: TGTGCCAGCAGCCAGGGGCAGAGTAATTCACCC.

Turning to this clone: The read falls 3 residues short of the CDR3 end, and the missing part is taken from the germline J gene. This chain uses TRBV7-9 with TRBJ1-2, with D unclear. Germline lookup yields CDR1 SEHNR and CDR2 FQNEAQ (reference sequence). This CDR3 is 13 amino acids long. Trimming cost V 5 bases and J 7 bases, with 14 bases left between them. The CDR3 reads CASSRKDISGYTF. CDR3 DNA, as far as it was read: TGTGCCAGCAGCAGGAAAGACATCTCTGGC.

Comment on this clone: The CDR3 end is not reached by the read, which stops 3 residues before it; the germline J gene fills it in. This chain uses TRBV14 with TRBJ2-5, with D possibly TRBD2 on 6 matching bases. The length of the CDR3 is 17 residues. V was pared by 0 bases and J by 4 bases, with 18 bases between. CDR1 and CDR2 (germline): SGHDN, FVKESK. The CDR3 DNA, read in part, is TGTGCCAGCAGCCAAGATAAGGGACTTAAATACTTAGAGACC. Protein sequence: CASSQDKGLKYLET. The whole CDR3 reads CASSQDKGLKYLETQYF.

This CDR3 reads CASSVSSGTNFYEQYF. The part of the CDR3 DNA that was read is TGCGCCAGCAGCGTCTCTAGCGGGACTAACTTTTACGAG. The rearrangement uses TRBV5-1 and TRBJ2-7; 9 positions agree with TRBD2. The sequenced fragment ends 3 residues before the CDR3 boundary, so the rest is inferred from the germline J gene. The V gene end was trimmed by 4 bases and the J gene end by 4 bases; junction bases not matched to a gene: 12. Germline assignment: CDR1 SGHRS and CDR2 YFSETQ. The CDR3 is made up of 16 amino acids.

Concerning this clone: With the read ending 3 residues before the CDR3 end, the germline J gene is used to fill in that end. The chain recombines TRBV5-1 with TRBJ1-1; maybe TRBD1 (6 bases). V lost 2 bases and J 0 bases, leaving 20 bases between the germline ends. The CDR3 length is 18 residues. Per the germline V gene, CDR1 is SGHRS and CDR2 is YFSETQ. CDR3 DNA, as far as it was read: TGCGCCAGCAGCTTCTCTGGGGGCGCGGGGGTCATGAACACTGAA. Translated, it gives CASSFSGGAGVMNTE. From start to end, the CDR3 is CASSFSGGAGVMNTEAFF.

With respect to this clone: The read is 3 residues too short to cover the CDR3 end, so that end is filled in from the germline J gene. The chain uses TRBV12-5 and TRBJ2-3; D possibly corresponds to TRBD1 (5 bases). The CDR3 has 12 residues. The germline V gene has CDR1 LGHNT and CDR2 FRNRAP. CDR3 protein: CASGLIGVTQYF. Incomplete CDR3 DNA: TGTGCTAGTGGTTTGATAGGGGTGACG. Full variable domain (rest looked up from reference TRBV12-5 and TRBJ2-3): DARVTQTPRHKVTEMGQEVTMRCQPILGHNTVFWYRQTMMQGLELLAYFRNRAPLDDSGMPKDRFSAEMPDATLATLKIQPSEPRDSAVYFCASGLIGVTQYFGPGTRLTVL.

Regarding this clone: The read ends 3 residues early relative to the CDR3; the germline J gene fills the gap. The J gene is TRBJ1-5, the V gene TRBV6-2 or TRBV6-3; 7 bases map to TRBD1. Germline V CDR1 and CDR2: MNHEY, SVGEGT. J was trimmed by 6 bases and V by 2 bases; bases with no gene match: 10. The CDR3 length is 16 residues. The sequenced CDR3 bases are TGTGCCAGCAGTTACGCTCCCCTGGCAGGGGGTCAGCCC. Residues: CASSYAPLAGGQP. The CDR3 reads in full as CASSYAPLAGGQPQHF.